One and the same sample provided the 21 T cell receptor beta chains below, sequenced in a study of sequential checkpoint blockade in melanoma. The data were produced by immunoSEQ multiplex PCR, yet TCRdb's version contains in-frame clones alone and is incomplete. The data contain about 9,300 clones, 25% to 30% of them singletons. Treatment: randomized to nivolumab then ipilimumab (arm A) or the reverse (arm B). The specimen was tumor tissue (inferred from file names), collected from a patient given nivolumab and ipilimumab in sequence. The receptors shown here come from a human donor with melanoma.

This clone was detected a few times. This chain connects TRBV19 to TRBJ1-2; D is uncertain. The V end lost 4 bases, the J end lost 3 bases, and 12 bases lay between the germline ends. Germline loops: CDR1 LNHDA, CDR2 SQIVND (reference sequence). The CDR3 has 14 residues. The CDR3 reads CASSSGLWDYGYTF. CDR3 bases: TGTGCCAGTAGTAGCGGCCTATGGGACTATGGCTACACCTTC.

In DNA, the CDR3 is TGTGCCAGCAGTGAAGACAGTAACTATCAGCCCCAGCATTTT. This gives the protein CASSEDSNYQPQHF. This chain links TRBV2 with TRBJ1-5; D is unclear. V was pared by 1 base and J by 5 bases, with 9 bases between. The germline CDR1 and CDR2 sequences are SNHLY and FYNNEI. CDR3 size: 14 residues. Full variable domain (missing parts from reference TRBV2 and TRBJ1-5): EPEVTQTPSHQVTQMGQEVILRCVPISNHLYFYWYRQILGQKVEFLVSFYNNEISEKSEIFDDQFSVERPDGSNFTLKIRSTKLEDSAMYFCASSEDSNYQPQHFGDGTRLSIL.

This clone was counted at least ten times. The rearrangement uses TRBV11-3 and TRBJ1-2; D remains unclear. The germline V gene encodes CDR1 SGHNT and CDR2 YENEEA. The V end lost 1 base, the J end lost 5 bases, and 14 bases lay between the germline ends. The CDR3 is 15 amino acids. The DNA of the CDR3 is TGTGCCAGCAGCTTAGGCGGTGATAAACTATATGGCTACACCTTC. Translating gives CASSLGGDKLYGYTF.

This clone occurred a few times. The V and J genes are TRBV10-3 and TRBJ1-5; D is possibly TRBD1 (5 bases). CDR3 length equals 14 residues. Germline V gives CDR1 ENHRY, CDR2 SYGVKD. Trimming pared 4 bases from V and 7 bases from J, leaving 14 bases between. CDR3 sequence (DNA): TGTGCCATCAGTGCCAGGGAAGGAGAACAGCCCCAGCATTTT. Translating gives CAISAREGEQPQHF.

The J gene is TRBJ1-4, the V gene TRBV10-3; the D is unclear. The CDR3 length is 17 residues. Trimming took off 0 bases at V and 7 bases at J, with 18 bases between the two ends. Germline V CDR1 and CDR2: ENHRY, SYGVKD. CDR3 loop: CAISESWAGSNTEKLFF. CDR3 sequence (DNA): TGTGCCATCAGTGAGTCGTGGGCGGGTAGTAATACTGAAAAACTGTTTTTT.

This sequence joins TRBV29-1 and TRBJ2-3; a weak D match, TRBD1 (6 bases). Germline CDR1 is SQVTM and CDR2 is ANQGSEA. The CDR3 loop spans 14 amino acids. V gave up 1 base and J gave up 3 bases, with 11 bases separating them. The CDR3 is CSVEGQGQTDTQYF. The CDR3 nucleotides read TGCAGCGTTGAAGGTCAGGGGCAAACAGATACGCAGTATTTT.

This clone is deemed medium-sized (0.01 to 0.1%). The V and J genes are TRBV29-1 and TRBJ2-1; 11 bases map to TRBD2. CDR1 is SQVTM, CDR2 ANQGSEA, per germline. Trimming at V came to 7 bases and at J to 9 bases, leaving 5 bases not matched to a gene. This CDR3 has 12 amino acids. The CDR3 coding sequence is TGCAGCGCCTTAGCGGGGGGGACTGAGCAGTTCTTC. It specifies CSALAGGTEQFF.

The chain has TRBV18 and TRBJ1-1, with no clear D. The germline V gene has CDR1 KGHSH and CDR2 LQKENI. CDR3 length: 20 residues. V gave up 3 bases and J gave up 4 bases, with 30 bases separating them. The CDR3 coding sequence is TGTGCCAGCTCACCTCGTAATTCCTTGGCGGACCGGAGGGCTTCCACTGAAGCTTTCTTT. Its protein product is CASSPRNSLADRRASTEAFF.

This clone has ten or more counts. This chain joins TRBV11-3 and TRBJ1-1; 12 bases fit TRBD1. V lost 2 bases, J lost 5 bases, and 6 bases stayed unmatched. The CDR3 extends over 16 amino acids. CDR1 is SGHNT and CDR2 is YENEEA in the germline V gene. CDR3 amino acids: CASSLTGTGGRTEAFF. The CDR3 DNA sequence: TGTGCCAGCAGCTTAACCGGGACAGGGGGCCGGACTGAAGCTTTCTTT.

The CDR3 nucleotides read TGCAGCGCCCGACAGGGGGGGTTCAATGAGCAGTTCTTC. This translates into CSARQGGFNEQFF. The chain couples TRBV29-1 to TRBJ2-1; 9 bases align to TRBD1. Germline lookup yields CDR1 SQVTM and CDR2 ANQGSEA. CDR3 size: 13 residues. Trimming took 7 bases from V and 6 from J; bases not matched to a gene: 7.

The table lists this clone with a few counts. The CDR3 DNA is TGCGCCAGCAGCTACGCAGGGGTGAACACTGAAGCTTTCTTT. Translation: CASSYAGVNTEAFF. The chain uses TRBV5-1 and TRBJ1-1; TRBD1 is a possible D gene (6 bases). The CDR3 is made up of 14 amino acids. Germline V gives CDR1 SGHRS, CDR2 YFSETQ. V was trimmed by 3 bases and J by 0 bases, leaving 9 bases between them.

A single count supports this clone. The rearrangement links TRBV25-1 to TRBJ1-3, with TRBD1 matching over 9 bases. This CDR3 has 15 residues. With 6 bases clipped from V and 0 bases from J, the junction kept 3 bases outside the gene matches. The V gene's germline CDR1 is MGHDK and CDR2 SYGVNS. The CDR3 DNA reads as TGTGCCAGCAGGTGGACAGGGGCCTCTGGAAACACCATATATTTT. Amino acids: CASRWTGASGNTIYF.

This clone was observed a handful of times. The V gene is TRBV28, the J gene TRBJ1-2; D unresolved. Germline values: CDR1 MDHEN, CDR2 SYDVKM. The CDR3 extends over 15 amino acids. The V and J ends lost 3 bases and 8 bases respectively, with 19 bases between them. CDR3 nucleotides: TGTGCCAGCAGTTTCGGTGCGAGGAACCCATTCGGCTACACCTTC. Translation gives CASSFGARNPFGYTF.

In DNA, the CDR3 is TGTGCCAGCAGCTTCGGGGGGTCGAACACCGGGGAGCTGTTTTTT. Protein sequence: CASSFGGSNTGELFF. The chain employs TRBV9 and TRBJ2-2; the match to TRBD2 covers 7 bases. The length of the CDR3 is 15 residues. V was clipped by 4 bases and J by 0 bases; unmatched bases: 3. Per germline, CDR1 SGDLS and CDR2 YYNGEE.

Only a few counts were recorded for this clone. The observed sequence ends 1 residue before the CDR3 terminus, with the missing tail filled in from the germline J gene. The V and J genes are TRBV6-1 and TRBJ2-3; 7 bases fit TRBD2. Germline V gene sequence: CDR1 MNHNS, CDR2 SASEGT. This CDR3 region has 14 residues. The V gene end was trimmed by 1 base and the J gene end by 10 bases; junction bases not matched to a gene: 8. The CDR3 reads CASSEGEGREAQYF. CDR3 bases read: TGTGCCAGCAGTGAAGGGGAGGGGAGGGAGGCGCAGTAT.

The genes are TRBV5-1 and TRBJ2-2, with D possibly matching TRBD1 (5 bases). Trimming cost V 1 base and J 1 base, with 11 bases left between them. From germline, CDR1 is SGHRS and CDR2 YFSETQ. The CDR3 sequence is 16 residues long. Here the CDR3 DNA reads TGCGCCAGCAGCTTGTATGGGGCAGAGAACACCGGGGAGCTGTTTTTT. Translated: CASSLYGAENTGELFF.

The chain carries TRBV19 and TRBJ1-4, with 9 nucleotides matching TRBD1. Looked up from germline, CDR1 is LNHDA and CDR2 is SQIVND (reference sequence). This CDR3 comprises 14 residues. Germline trimming cut 6 bases from V and 7 bases from J; bases unmatched to any gene: 6. CDR3: CASSTTGGSEKLFF. Here the CDR3 DNA reads TGTGCCAGTAGCACGACAGGGGGTAGTGAAAAACTGTTTTTT.

The chain combines TRBV6-7 with TRBJ1-4, with D uncertain. TRBV6-7 carries the ORF label, with uncertain function. The CDR3 is 11 amino acids. V lost 2 bases, J lost 15 bases, and 10 bases lay in between. For the CDR3, the DNA is TGTGCCAGCAGTTACGCGGGCATGGTGTTTTTT. As protein: CASSYAGMVFF.

The chain combines TRBV9 with TRBJ2-3; unclear D gene. Germline V gives CDR1 SGDLS, CDR2 YYNGEE. The CDR3 contains 14 residues. V lost 6 bases, J lost 2 bases, and 13 bases lay in between. The CDR3 loop is CASKLGQTTDTQYF. For the CDR3, the DNA is TGTGCCAGCAAATTAGGGCAGACCACAGATACGCAGTATTTT.

Ten or more counts support this clone. The rearrangement joins TRBV11-3 to TRBJ1-2, with a weak D call TRBD1 (6 bases). Per the germline V gene, CDR1 is SGHNT and CDR2 is YENEEA. CDR3 length equals 15 residues. With 5 bases removed from V and 8 bases from J, the gap between germline ends came to 21 bases. The CDR3 loop is CASSPSWGLSIGYTF. The CDR3 DNA sequence: TGTGCCAGCAGCCCGTCTTGGGGGCTCAGTATCGGCTACACCTTC.

The chain links TRBV19 to TRBJ1-6; no reliable D call. The CDR3 sequence is 16 residues long. CDR1 is LNHDA, CDR2 SQIVND, per germline (reference sequence). V was trimmed by 6 bases and J by 0 bases, leaving 12 bases between them. This CDR3 reads CASSTLDNSYNSPLHF. As DNA, the CDR3 is TGTGCCAGTAGCACCTTGGATAACTCCTATAATTCACCCCTCCACTTT.